The count of the clone carrying this T cell receptor beta chain is one. Sequencing of each sample assayed around 10^5 TCR templates. Sequenced by immunoSEQ multiplex PCR; TCRdb stores in-frame clones only, minus some. The sample comprises some 110,000 clones, approximately 94% of which are singletons, and 0.32% rests with the top ten. The source of the sample is a study of siplizumab effects on memory and regulatory T cells. Trimming pared 6 bases from V and 0 bases from J, leaving 3 bases between. CDR3 size: 12 residues. Germline CDR1 is LNHDA and CDR2 is SQIVND (reference sequence). Sequenced input: CD4+ T cells sorted from blood. The sequence was collected from a human donor in good health. The chain is built from TRBV19 and TRBJ1-3; D gene uncertain. CDR3 amino acids: CASRGSGNTIYF. The CDR3 DNA is TGTGCCAGTAGGGGCTCTGGAAACACCATATATTTT.